This TCR beta chain came from a study of T-cell memory formation after mild COVID-19. Overall study results and limits: Clones that contracted from day 15 to 85 had balanced CD4/CD8; later expanders were CD4+ biased.

Notes on this clonotype: Its antigen remains unidentified.

Losses at the gene ends were 4 bases for V and 9 bases for J; bases not matched to a gene: 18. The CDR3 sequence is 17 residues long. TCRdb re-analysed the 5' RACE reads in MiXCR, keeping a single row per CDR3 protein. Of hundreds of thousands of distinct CDR3 sequences listed, around 28% are singletons. The chain couples TRBV12-3 or TRBV12-4 to TRBJ2-1; 7 positions match TRBD1. This receptor was obtained from an adult woman who had mild COVID-19 (a few samples of this study predate the infection). Cell type and time point are not known. Material for sequencing was PBMCs or a T cell subset sorted from them (not recorded which). The CDR3 bases are TGTGCCAGCAGTTCGCGTCGGCAGGGGGACGTTTTCGGTGAGCAGTTCTTC. Encoded protein: CASSSRRQGDVFGEQFF.